Each of the 2 T cell receptor beta chains below was sequenced from the same sample in a study of T cell changes during pregnancy in multiple sclerosis. Profiled with immunoSEQ multiplex PCR; TCRdb holds only in-frame clones, not every one. The data hold about 44,000 clones, with about 95% observed a single time. The sample in question was peripheral blood, obtained in the second trimester of pregnancy. These receptors were collected from a female donor with multiple sclerosis, enrolled in a pregnancy study.

J is TRBJ2-3 and V is TRBV6-6; 13 bases are shared with TRBD2. CDR3 length: 16 residues. The V and J ends lost 8 bases and 2 bases, in that order; junction bases with no gene match: 7. Germline V lookup: CDR1 MNHNY, CDR2 SVGAGI (reference sequence). The DNA for the CDR3 is TGTGCCAGCTACAAGGGACTAGCGGGACTCACAGATACGCAGTATTTT. Encoded protein: CASYKGLAGLTDTQYF.

This chain joins TRBV4-2 and TRBJ2-6; tentative D call: TRBD2 (6 bases). CDR3 size: 19 residues. The ends were cut back, 2 bases at V and 0 bases at J, with 17 bases in the middle. Germline assignment: CDR1 LGHNA and CDR2 YNFKEQ. The CDR3 spells CASSQSGAGTNSGANVLTF. The CDR3 DNA is TGTGCCAGCAGCCAAAGTGGGGCGGGGACGAACTCTGGGGCCAACGTCCTGACTTTC.